The sequence of this TCR beta chain was determined in a study of blood T cell repertoires in COVID-19 (dated by TCRdb to 2020 to 2022). Some background on the complete study: Samples from collaborators originated in the United States, Italy and Spain and spanned both the acute and convalescent phases of COVID-19. The material from the prospective study consisted of cDNA or gDNA derived from T cells, B-cell-depleted T cells, or PBMCs. Deeply sampled blood TCRbeta repertoires from subjects exposed to, actively infected with, or recovered from COVID-19 were included in the dataset. The repertoires were released in a freely available public database intended as a resource for research on the immune response to SARS-CoV-2. The samples were drawn from the first 160 participants of the ongoing ImmuneRACE study and from 1,254 subjects provided by 6 global collaborators. Nearly every sample came with metadata listing a de-identified subject ID, COVID-19 status, age in years and sex. Where available, HLA class I and class II types were obtained from metadata supplied by the sample provider rather than from assay-based typing. Overall study outcomes, separate from this receptor: The amount of clinical and demographic metadata varied by source and participant and was provided uncurated.

CDR1 and CDR2 are read off the germline V gene (reference sequence) as MNHEY and SMNVEV. Compared with germline, V lacks 3 bases and J lacks 4 bases; bases without a gene match: 10. The CDR3 runs 19 amino acids, cysteine and phenylalanine included. Of the read, only the CDR3 DNA is kept; its 57 bases are in frame from base 1. With respect to this clone: Its antigen is currently not known. Qualities for individual bases were not recorded, and no much larger clone is one base off.

The immunoSEQ Assay, a bias-controlled multiplex PCR, was used to amplify TCRbeta CDR3 regions from genomic DNA. In the authors' own workflow: The number of nucleated cells in each sample was estimated by amplification of reference gene primers within the assay. Sequence reads were collapsed and filtered to measure the absolute abundance of every unique TCRbeta CDR3 rearrangement. Productive Simpson clonality was computed per sample as the square root of Simpson's diversity index over productive rearrangements. The table was pulled from immuneACCESS by TCRdb, which kept in-frame rearrangements only. Such tables lose some clones; where checked, under half of the loss comes from unresolved V genes, and the rest has no known cause. V and J calls and clone size are given by that table; D and trimming were obtained from the DNA. This sample holds more than 200,000 clones; 83% were observed only once. The top ten constitute under 3% of the sample.

Each collaborating institution followed its own protocols to collect whole blood in K2EDTA tubes. Collaborator samples were shipped for TCRbeta analysis as frozen whole blood, isolated PBMCs, or DNA extracted from either sample type. The V and J segments used are TRBV27 and TRBJ2-2, with 14 bases matching TRBD2. This receptor was identified in a woman aged 40 to 50 with active or convalescent COVID-19. The material sequenced was peripheral blood. The CDR3 sequence is CASSFLTSGGAESTGELFF. In nucleotides, the sequence is TGTGCCAGCAGTTTCCTGACTAGCGGGGGGGCCGAGAGCACCGGGGAGCTGTTTTTT.